A selection of T cell receptor beta chains follows, all from one sample in a study of regulatory T cells in long-lasting Graves disease. TCRdb used MiXCR to reprocess the multiplex PCR reads, holding one entry per CDR3 protein. The sample yields over 500,000 distinct CDR3 sequences, about 15% seen once. These data also formed part of another study, on T cells in Graves' hyperthyroidism and ophthalmopathy.

The material sequenced was peripheral blood mononuclear cells (PBMCs), taken at new diagnosis, from a patient treated with antithyroid drugs. The receptor set was obtained from a man in his late teens or twenties with Graves disease. Both conserved end residues are part of each CDR3.

v_call cdr3_aa
TRBV20-1 CSAREGLDTQYF
TRBV11-2 CASSSSLGARALEGYTF
TRBV28 CASSPRGRGETQYF
TRBV6-2/TRBV6-3 CASSEEARLDGYTF
TRBV20-1 CSADDASVSYEQYF
TRBV7-9 CASSLLGPPGPGRYEQYF
TRBV7-3 CASSLEPGHQETQYF
TRBV11-2 CASSQALGGRNYGYTF
TRBV11-2 CASSLVRLAGGESSYNEQFF
TRBV12-3/TRBV12-4 CASSPSGPPSPLHF
TRBV12-5 CASGLVSVYSYEQYF
TRBV10-3 CAIRGLAGGYNEQFF
TRBV3-1 CASSRLAGKRIAYNEQFF
TRBV20-1 CSARIQAGELFF
TRBV24-1 CATRVGASYEQYF
TRBV20-1 CSARGQGAPYGYTF
TRBV10-1 CASSQGILRNEQYF
TRBV12-3/TRBV12-4 CASSGTSGKNEQFF
TRBV12-5 CASGLLQPGRAFTGELFF
TRBV30 CAWSRQNNEQFF
TRBV12-3/TRBV12-4 CASSSRDIQETQYF
TRBV5-6 CASSPGTGRMETQYF
TRBV27 CASSSGTGGQETQYF
TRBV6-2/TRBV6-3 CASSYSHPGQGVYEQYF
TRBV29-1 CSVVDTENTEAFF
TRBV27 CASSLGWASSYEQYF
TRBV5-1 CASSQDRGENEQFF
TRBV7-9 CASSLSQGPYEQYF
TRBV19 CASSDGIGTEAFF
TRBV11-2 CASRLRGTLPEAFF
TRBV7-9 CASSLEGRQFF
TRBV19 CASSIGRSLPYGYTF
TRBV28 CASTRGRSADTQYF
TRBV28 CASRDRGSRWGYGYTF
TRBV20-1 CSAHREGPGHEQYF
TRBV7-2 CASSLGASPYEQYF
TRBV6-1 CASSDRQALQPQHF
TRBV7-9 CASTEVSSYNEQFF
TRBV20-1 CSARDRGQYEQYF
TRBV4-1 CASSQAAPGNQPQHF
TRBV6-1 CASTRYIGEETQYF
TRBV7-2 CASSRRDRGHSPLHF
TRBV15 CATSRDKQGAGNIQYF
TRBV27 CASSSGTGLNTEAFF
TRBV20-1 CSARDRTSGTDTQYF
TRBV12-3/TRBV12-4 CASSFGGPGELFF
TRBV14 CASSGPGQEAYEQYF
TRBV27 CASSFPGRTGVNNEQFF
TRBV5-1 CASSRSSGQETQYF
TRBV3-1 CASSHLGNGQPQHF
TRBV2 CAGRTGSNSPLHF
TRBV5-4 CASSLMTGSNSPLHF
TRBV29-1 CSVLGSNTGELFF
TRBV5-1 CASSSLAGGPDTQYF
TRBV6-1 CASRILGGNTGELFF